Shown below are 25 T cell receptor beta chains from a single sample sequenced in a study of cytomegalovirus exposure and HLA in healthy donors. It was with 60 Vbeta and 13 Jbeta primers that the PCR ran. Using immunoSEQ multiplex PCR, the repertoire was profiled, and TCRdb retains in-frame clones only, with some absent. The data hold 110,000 or so clones, with 80% to 90% observed a single time. The sequenced material came from PBMCs. These receptors came from a man in his forties or fifties in good health and CMV-seronegative.

Here the CDR3 reads CASSLGAGVTGELFF. Here the CDR3 DNA reads TGTGCCAGCAGTTTAGGAGCGGGAGTCACCGGGGAGCTGTTTTTT. The chain couples TRBV27 to TRBJ2-2, with 8 positions matching TRBD2. This CDR3 contains 15 residues. The trim removed 2 bases at V and 4 bases at J, leaving 3 bases unmatched. Germline CDR1 reads MNHEY; CDR2 reads SMNVEV (reference sequence).

The chain has TRBV6-5 and TRBJ2-7; weak D call: TRBD1 (6 bases). CDR3 length: 13 amino acids. Germline CDR1 MNHEY, CDR2 SVGAGI. Trimming shortened V by 6 bases and J by 5 bases, and 14 bases separated the two germline ends. CDR3 nucleotide sequence: TGTGCCAGCAGGCGAACAGGGACCAACGAGCAGTACTTC. It codes for CASRRTGTNEQYF.

The CDR3 is CASRAGQGLGPQHF. For the CDR3, the DNA is TGTGCCAGCAGGGCAGGACAGGGCCTGGGTCCCCAGCATTTT. The chain carries TRBV27 and TRBJ1-5; 8 nucleotides agree with TRBD1. The germline gives CDR1 MNHEY, CDR2 SMNVEV (reference sequence). V shed 6 bases and J 10 bases; nucleotides not matched to a gene: 11. The CDR3 is 14 residues long.

V usage is TRBV5-4 and J usage is TRBJ1-1, with unresolved D. Germline V gene lookup returns CDR1 SGHNT and CDR2 YYREEE (reference sequence). V was clipped by 0 bases and J by 7 bases, with 7 bases between them. The CDR3 is 12 residues long. CDR3 nucleotides: TGTGCCAGCAGCTTGGATTCCTATGAAGCTTTCTTT. Its protein is CASSLDSYEAFF.

This clone occurred a few times. The CDR3 sequence is CASSQDRQGPAGKLFF. The CDR3 DNA reads TGCGCCAGCAGCCAAGATAGGCAGGGGCCCGCTGGAAAACTGTTTTTT. The chain joins TRBV4-1 to TRBJ1-4; D might be TRBD1 (6 bases). V shed 0 bases and J shed 10 bases, with 18 bases lying between them. CDR3 length: 16 residues. The germline V gene has CDR1 MGHRA and CDR2 YSYEKL.

The genes are TRBV7-2 and TRBJ2-7; 8 positions match TRBD2. Germline V gene lookup returns CDR1 SGHTA and CDR2 FQGNSA. The V segment lost 5 bases and the J segment 3 bases; nucleotides outside the gene matches: 6. The CDR3 covers 14 residues. In nucleotides, the CDR3 is TGTGCCAGCAGCCCTGGCGGGACTAGCTACGAGCAGTACTTC. Its protein product is CASSPGGTSYEQYF. Full variable domain (remainder filled in from reference TRBV7-2 and TRBJ2-7): GAGVSQSPSNKVTEKGKDVELRCDPISGHTALYWYRQSLGQGLEFLIYFQGNSAPDKSGLPSDRFSAERTGGSVSTLTIQRTQQEDSAVYLCASSPGGTSYEQYFGPGTRLTVT.

The chain carries TRBV5-5 and TRBJ1-5, with D uncertain. The V gene's germline CDR1 is SGHKS and CDR2 YYEKEE (reference sequence). CDR3 length: 12 amino acids. V lost 0 bases and J lost 7, with 5 bases in between. CDR3 in amino acids: CASSLDSQPQHF. CDR3 nucleotides: TGTGCCAGCAGCTTGGACAGCCAGCCCCAGCATTTT.

The rearrangement joins TRBV19 to TRBJ1-1; 9 bases line up with TRBD1. CDR1 is LNHDA, CDR2 SQIVND, per germline (reference sequence). CDR3 size: 16 residues. The trim removed 4 bases at V and 5 bases at J, leaving 11 bases unmatched. CDR3 in DNA: TGTGCCAGTAGTAGTGGGACAGGGAGACTGGGGACTGAAGCTTTCTTT. Its translation is CASSSGTGRLGTEAFF.

The chain links TRBV7-8 to TRBJ2-1, with TRBD2 matching over 14 bases. The CDR3 loop spans 16 amino acids. The trim removed 1 base at V and 5 bases at J, leaving 1 base unmatched. CDR1 and CDR2 from the germline V gene are SGHVS and FQNEAQ. CDR3: CASSLGLAGGNNEQFF. In DNA form, the CDR3 reads TGTGCCAGCAGCTTAGGACTAGCGGGGGGGAACAATGAGCAGTTCTTC.

The rearrangement joins TRBV5-1 to TRBJ2-5; 7 bases align to TRBD1. V dropped 6 bases and J dropped 4; count of bases not matched to a gene: 9. Germline assignment: CDR1 SGHRS and CDR2 YFSETQ. This CDR3 has 14 amino acids. The CDR3 DNA follows: TGCGCCAGCAACCCGACAGGGAACGGAGAGACCCAGTACTTC. Its protein product is CASNPTGNGETQYF.

The CDR3 loop reads CASSPKWQGKFYEQYF. The CDR3 DNA reads as TGTGCCAGCAGCCCAAAGTGGCAGGGGAAGTTTTACGAGCAGTACTTC. The V gene is TRBV27, the J gene TRBJ2-5, with D possibly being TRBD1 (6 bases). The DNA end is more similar to TRBJ2-7, so the J call may be wrong. The germline CDR1 and CDR2 sequences are MNHEY and SMNVEV (reference sequence). The CDR3 length is 16 residues.

This clone has a handful of counts. The rearrangement uses TRBV7-6 and TRBJ2-1; D might be TRBD2 (5 bases). V was pared by 4 bases and J by 3 bases, with 10 bases between. CDR1 is SGHVS and CDR2 is FNYEAQ in the germline V gene. This CDR3 is built from 14 residues. The CDR3: CASSSSRGYNEQFF. As DNA, the CDR3 is TGTGCCAGCAGCTCGTCCCGGGGCTACAATGAGCAGTTCTTC.

The rearrangement links TRBV18 to TRBJ2-1; tentative D call: TRBD1 (6 bases). The CDR3 sequence is 15 residues long. The V gene lost 3 bases and the J gene lost 7 bases, with 16 bases spanning the gap. Germline CDR1 KGHSH, CDR2 LQKENI. DNA for the CDR3: TGTGCCAGCTCACCCTCAGGGGTTCGAGAAAATGAGCAGTTCTTC. Translating gives CASSPSGVRENEQFF. Filled out from reference TRBV18 and TRBJ2-1, the complete variable domain reads NAGVMQNPRHLVRRRGQEARLRCSPMKGHSHVYWYRQLPEEGLKFMVYLQKENIIDESGMPKERFSAEFPKEGPSILRIQQVVRGDSAAYFCASSPSGVRENEQFFGPGTRLTVL.

The V gene is TRBV7-9, the J gene TRBJ2-2; 8 bases map to TRBD2. V gave up 4 bases and J gave up 6 bases; unmatched junction bases: 10. Germline V CDR1 and CDR2: SEHNR, FQNEAQ (reference sequence). The CDR3 runs 16 residues. The CDR3 sequence: CASSSPLWREAGELFF. In nucleotides, the CDR3 is TGTGCCAGCAGCTCCCCTCTGTGGCGGGAGGCCGGGGAGCTGTTTTTT. Full variable domain (outside the CDR3, taken from reference TRBV7-9 and TRBJ2-2): DTGVSQNPRHKITKRGQNVTFRCDPISEHNRLYWYRQTLGQGPEFLTYFQNEAQLEKSRLLSDRFSAERPKGSFSTLEIQRTEQGDSAMYLCASSSPLWREAGELFFGEGSRLTVL.

The chain links TRBV10-3 to TRBJ1-2, with TRBD1 matching 7 bases. The CDR3 has 15 amino acids. J gave up 2 bases and V 4 bases, and 7 bases lay outside the gene matches. The V gene's germline CDR1 is ENHRY and CDR2 SYGVKD. CDR3 protein: CAISVQGRGNYGYTF. CDR3 coding DNA: TGTGCCATCAGTGTGCAGGGCAGGGGGAACTATGGCTACACCTTC.

The chain links TRBV11-2 to TRBJ1-1; TRBD1 is a possible D gene (5 bases). The CDR3 is 13 residues long. Trimming took off 5 bases at V and 7 bases at J, with 14 bases between the two ends. The germline gives CDR1 SGHAT, CDR2 FQNNGV. In DNA form, the CDR3 reads TGTGCCAGCAGCCTCCCGACAGCAGTTGAAGCTTTCTTT. The encoded protein is CASSLPTAVEAFF.

This chain links TRBV7-2 with TRBJ1-2, with D hard to call. The CDR3 length is 12 residues. With 1 base removed from V and 4 bases from J, the gap between germline ends came to 4 bases. CDR1 is SGHTA and CDR2 is FQGNSA in the germline V gene. DNA of the CDR3: TGTGCCAGCAGCTTAGACACCTATGGCTACACCTTC. This encodes CASSLDTYGYTF.

This clone was seen once. The chain links TRBV6-1 to TRBJ2-3, with 10 positions matching TRBD1. Germline V gene sequence: CDR1 MNHNS, CDR2 SASEGT. V was clipped by 5 bases and J by 6 bases; unmatched bases: 8. This CDR3 is 15 amino acids long. The chain's CDR3 is CASSSRDRGIDTQYF. For the CDR3, the DNA is TGTGCCAGCAGTAGCCGGGACAGGGGTATCGATACGCAGTATTTT.

V and J are TRBV15 and TRBJ2-3; TRBD2 matches 8 bases. Trimming removed 3 bases from V and 5 bases from J; junction bases left unmatched: 7. Germline V lookup: CDR1 LNHNV, CDR2 YYDKDF (reference sequence). This CDR3 is 15 amino acids long. The CDR3 DNA is TGTGCCACCAGCAGTGGAAGCGGGAGTGGAGATACGCAGTATTTT. Encoded protein: CATSSGSGSGDTQYF.

A single count supports this clone. Its ends do not fully match the called genes, so a read error is possible. J is TRBJ2-4 and V is TRBV6-1, with D possibly matching TRBD2 (5 bases). This CDR3 comprises 15 residues. The germline CDR1 and CDR2 sequences are MNHNS and SASEGT. Here the CDR3 reads CASSEVTLAKNSQYF. Written as DNA, the CDR3 is TGTGCCAGCAGTGAAGTCACGCTAGCCAAAAACAGTCAGTACTTC.

V and J are TRBV29-1 and TRBJ1-2; TRBD1 matches 8 bases. Germline values: CDR1 SQVTM, CDR2 ANQGSEA. The trim removed 4 bases at V and 8 bases at J, leaving 6 bases unmatched. The CDR3 length is 12 residues. The CDR3 region has the DNA TGCAGCGTTGGGACAGGGATGGGAGGCTACACCTTC. Translating it yields CSVGTGMGGYTF.

This clone was detected only a few times. The sample has other DNA sequences that encode this CDR3 too. The chain employs TRBV18 and TRBJ1-6, with TRBD1 identical over 11 bases. The V and J ends lost 5 bases and 8 bases, in that order; junction bases with no gene match: 2. There are 14 residues in the CDR3. Germline V lookup: CDR1 KGHSH, CDR2 LQKENI. In nucleotides, the CDR3 is TGTGCCAGCTCAAGGGACAGGGGGGATTCACCCCTCCACTTT. This codes for CASSRDRGDSPLHF.

The chain has TRBV7-9 and TRBJ2-2, with D perhaps TRBD2 (6 bases). V was pared by 0 bases and J by 5 bases, with 10 bases between. Looked up from germline, CDR1 is SEHNR and CDR2 is FQNEAQ (reference sequence). The CDR3 is 15 amino acids. DNA of the CDR3: TGTGCCAGCAGCTTAGCGCGAGGAGGGACCGGGGAGCTGTTTTTT. It translates to CASSLARGGTGELFF.

The V gene is TRBV10-3, the J gene TRBJ1-2; D might be TRBD1 (6 bases). The CDR3 spans 15 residues. Trimming took 7 bases from V and 8 from J, leaving 23 bases between them. Germline V gives CDR1 ENHRY, CDR2 SYGVKD. DNA for the CDR3: TGTGCCATCAAGGAGACAGGACTCCTCGTGGGGGGCTACACCTTC. The encoded protein is CAIKETGLLVGGYTF.

V and J are TRBV11-2 and TRBJ2-1; 7 nucleotides agree with TRBD1. V lost 1 base to trimming and J lost 0 bases; unmatched junction nucleotides: 6. Germline CDR1 reads SGHAT; CDR2 reads FQNNGV. The CDR3 has 17 residues. CDR3 region: CASSLVLGTDSYNEQFF. The DNA for the CDR3 is TGTGCCAGCAGCTTAGTCCTCGGGACAGACTCCTACAATGAGCAGTTCTTC.